This T cell receptor beta chain was identified in a study of identical twins (TCRdb year 2016). Concerning the study at large: To test whether fetal clonotypes persist, the study used deep sequencing on TCR alpha and beta repertoires from monozygotic twins, unrelated adults of various ages, and cord blood. To rule out contamination, the twin experiments were replicated at different times with different library preparation protocols. Summary of the overall study and its limitations: Compared with coincidental sharing between unrelated individuals, out-of-frame TCR alpha sequences shared between twins showed an excess of sequences with low generation probability. Excess twin sharing in beta out-of-frame sequences was weaker because fewer shared sequences lowered the signal-to-noise ratio. In monozygotic twins, recombination models systematically underestimated out-of-frame TCR alpha sharing, but the models matched the sharing seen between unrelated individuals. Zero-insertion analyses could be partly confounded by invariant T cells such as MAIT and iNKT, though diverse VJ usage argued against such confounding for most clonotypes. Conclusions relied on cross-sectional statistical analysis, since the same donors could not be followed over many years. Fewer insertions were carried by abundant cord blood beta clonotypes, a similar but weaker trend appeared in young adult naive repertoires, and no such trend appeared in memory repertoires.

The CDR3 holds 17 amino acids from the cysteine to the phenylalanine. The kept DNA is CDR3 alone, 51 bases in frame from the first base. V lost 4 bases and J lost 0 bases, and the count of bases not matched to a germline gene is 10. CDR1 is given as SGHTS and CDR2 as YDEGEE, both from the germline V gene. All donors were healthy Caucasians. About this clonotype itself: Its antigen has not been determined. No base qualities exist here, and no much larger clone lies one base off it.

The library was generated by 5' RACE. This sample was sequenced with an Illumina HiSeq 2000. A universal primer binding site was introduced by template switching, and a unique molecular identifier was present in the final cDNA, enabling accurate counting of TCR cDNA molecules. Specific primers in the conserved constant-segment region were used to synthesize first-strand cDNA for the TCR alpha and beta chains. To control for contamination, each cDNA library was double barcoded with a SMART-Mk sample barcode plus Illumina barcodes. TruSeq adapter sequences, together with Illumina sample barcodes, were added in two successive PCR steps. The TCR alpha and beta cDNA libraries were sequenced on the Illumina HiSeq platform using custom primers. In the original analysis: MiGEC was used to process raw reads and extract unique molecular identifiers, and MiXCR was used to find CDR3 positions. Recombination models were inferred per individual with the repgenHMM and IGoR tools using an EM algorithm. The tcR package in R was used for shared clonotype analysis, with sharing normalized by the product of cloneset sizes. To study raw recombination free of thymic and clonal selection effects, out-of-frame nonproductive sequences were analyzed. TCRdb trimmed the raw reads at Q25, called clones with MiXCR and kept productive beta chains. Rows are combined by CDR3 protein, so each entry shows the most common genes and DNA. What appears here as the V and J calls and clone size reflects TCRdb's work, not the paper's. Across this sample there are 1.5 million to 2 million distinct CDR3 sequences, with roughly 35% seen only once. About 0.3% of the sample lies in the top ten.

This chain joins TRBV5-8 to TRBJ1-5, with 7 bases matching TRBD1. This clonotype was obtained from a newborn girl in good health. The sequencing sample was made of cord blood. The CDR3 sequence is CASSEGQLAYSNQPQHF. The sequenced DNA is TGTGCCAGCAGCGAGGGACAGCTAGCCTATAGCAATCAGCCCCAGCATTTT.